This T cell receptor beta chain was captured by sequencing in a study of blood T cell repertoires in COVID-19. Looking at the study overall: PBMCs, B-cell-depleted T cells, or T cells were the source of the cDNA or gDNA that made up the material.

V shed 1 base and J shed 3 bases, with 15 bases lying between them. The CDR3 runs to 16 residues. Per germline, CDR1 KGHSH and CDR2 LQKENI. This clone was observed once. In the original analysis: Amplification from reference gene primers served as the basis for estimated nucleated cell counts. The protocol was immunoSEQ multiplex PCR, while the TCRdb copy is restricted to in-frame clones and leaves out a portion. V and J calls and clone size are as listed in that table; D and trimming were resolved from the DNA. Of 150,000 to 200,000 clones listed, 84% were seen once; the top ten hold 13% to 15%. This receptor was identified in a man aged 30-40 years with active or convalescent COVID-19. The chain recombines TRBV18 with TRBJ1-1; D gene uncertain. Sequences were obtained from peripheral blood. CDR3 amino acids: CASSPQRALLDTEAFF. In nucleotides, the CDR3 is TGTGCCAGCTCACCACAGAGGGCCCTTCTTGACACTGAAGCTTTCTTT.